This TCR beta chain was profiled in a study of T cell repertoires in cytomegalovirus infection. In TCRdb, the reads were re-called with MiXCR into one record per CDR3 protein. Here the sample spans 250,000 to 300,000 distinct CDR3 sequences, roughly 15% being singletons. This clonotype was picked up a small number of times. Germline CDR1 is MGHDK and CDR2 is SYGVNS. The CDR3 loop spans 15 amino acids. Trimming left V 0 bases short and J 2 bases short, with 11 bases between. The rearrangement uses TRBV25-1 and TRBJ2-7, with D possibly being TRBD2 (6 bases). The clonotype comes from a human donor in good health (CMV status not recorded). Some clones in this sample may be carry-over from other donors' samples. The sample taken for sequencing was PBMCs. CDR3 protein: CASSEYFRRAYEQYF. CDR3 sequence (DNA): TGTGCCAGCAGTGAATACTTCCGGAGGGCCTACGAGCAGTACTTC.